The 8 T cell receptor beta chains given below trace back to one sample, sequenced in a study of Graves' ophthalmopathy and Graves' hyperthyroidism. RNA transcripts were the source from which TCR beta CDR3 regions were amplified. Second-round multiplex PCR came after first-round RT-PCR with HTBI primers. A single record per CDR3 protein comes from TCRdb applying MiXCR to the multiplex PCR reads. Of approximately 50,000 distinct CDR3 sequences listed, over 40% are singletons. Input material: peripheral blood. The receptors come from an adult man with Graves' ophthalmopathy.

There are many counts of this clonotype. The rearrangement uses TRBV5-1 and TRBJ2-5, with 9 bases fitting TRBD1. Unmatched junction bases numbered 4, after V lost 3 bases and J lost 1 base. The CDR3 is 15 residues long. CDR1 is SGHRS and CDR2 is YFSETQ in the germline V gene. CDR3 nucleotides: TGCGCCAGCAGCTCCACAGGGGGCCCCCAAGAGACCCAGTACTTC. Encoded protein: CASSSTGGPQETQYF.

CDR3 bases: TGTGCCAGTAGTGCGACCCCCGGGACTAGTTATCACAATGAGCAGTTCTTC. Translated: CASSATPGTSYHNEQFF. The rearrangement links TRBV19 to TRBJ2-1; 8 positions match TRBD2. The J segment lost 5 bases and the V segment lost 5 bases, leaving 14 bases of the junction unmatched. Germline CDR1 LNHDA, CDR2 SQIVND (reference sequence). There are 17 residues in the CDR3.

This clonotype appeared many times. J is TRBJ1-5 and V is TRBV19; the D is unclear. Trimming pared 4 bases from V and 0 bases from J, leaving 10 bases between. There are 15 residues in the CDR3. Looked up from germline, CDR1 is LNHDA and CDR2 is SQIVND (reference sequence). CDR3 nucleotide sequence: TGTGCCAGTAGTACTAAGGACCATAGCAATCAGCCCCAGCATTTT. Its protein product is CASSTKDHSNQPQHF.

This clonotype was seen many times. This rearrangement joins TRBV20-1 to TRBJ2-3; no reliable D call. Deletions cut 3 bases from V and 0 bases from J, with 7 bases between. Per the germline V gene, CDR1 is DFQATT and CDR2 is SNEGSKA (reference sequence). The CDR3 is 13 amino acids. The CDR3 here is CSASSISTDTQYF. CDR3 nucleotides: TGCAGTGCTAGTAGTATTAGCACAGATACGCAGTATTTT.

This clonotype has a handful of counts. Possible read error: a much larger clone is one base away. The chain links TRBV6-2 or TRBV6-3 to TRBJ2-7; unclear D gene. The CDR3 has 13 residues. Germline V gives CDR1 MNHEY, CDR2 SVGEGT. The V and J ends lost 2 bases and 7 bases respectively, with 12 bases between them. CDR3 coding DNA: TGTGCCAGCAGTTACGGGCAAGTACGGGAGCAGTACTTC. Its translation: CASSYGQVREQYF.

The chain employs TRBV9 and TRBJ2-2; D perhaps matches TRBD2 (5 bases). CDR3 length equals 18 residues. CDR1 is SGDLS, CDR2 YYNGEE, per germline. V lost 4 bases and J lost 6, with 25 bases in between. The chain's CDR3 is CASSKSGERFLRSGELFF. CDR3 DNA sequence: TGTGCCAGCAGCAAATCCGGGGAGCGGTTCCTTCGGTCCGGGGAGCTGTTTTTT.

This clonotype was detected many times. With a much larger clone just one base away, this may be a read error. The chain links TRBV20-1 to TRBJ2-7; the match to TRBD2 covers 14 bases. Germline lookup yields CDR1 DFQATT and CDR2 SNEGSKA (reference sequence). J was trimmed by 2 bases and V by 0 bases; bases with no gene match: 12. This CDR3 is built from 19 residues. In DNA, the CDR3 is TGCAGTGCTAGAGACACAGGGACTAGCGGGAGCGGGGTCGCCTACGAGCAGTACTTC. It translates to CSARDTGTSGSGVAYEQYF.

In regard to this clonotype: At one of its ends the junction is not consistent with the germline gene, which may arise from a read error. The chain couples TRBV7-9 to TRBJ2-7; tentatively, D is TRBD1 or TRBD2 (7 bases each). Germline CDR1 is SEHNR and CDR2 is FQNEAQ (reference sequence). CDR3 length: 15 residues. The CDR3 sequence: CASSSAAGTAYEQYF. The CDR3 DNA follows: TGTGCCAGCAGCTCAGCAGCGGGGACAGCCTACGAGCAATACTTC.